The rows below give T cell receptor beta chains drawn from one sample of a study of identical twins. One entry per CDR3 protein, called by TCRdb with MiXCR from the 5' RACE reads. The table records 1,800,000 or so distinct CDR3 sequences, about 30% of them present only once. The sample was cord blood. Every receptor here comes from a newborn girl in good health. Both conserved end residues are part of each CDR3. D genes are given only for firm matches. Clone size, where shown, is once, few, many, or a class for clones that have expanded.

TGTGCCAGCAGCTTAAAGGAGTTTAGCGGGGGGAGCTCCTACAATGAGCAGTTCTTC	CASSLKEFSGGSSYNEQFF	TRBD2	TRBV7-9	TRBJ2-1	NA
TGTGCCAGCAGCCCGATCACTAGCGGGGGGATCAGTGAGCAGTACTTC	CASSPITSGGISEQYF	TRBD2	TRBV14	TRBJ2-5	NA
TGCGCCAGCAGTGTATCGTCGCCTCCTTCCTATGGCTACACCTTC	CASSVSSPPSYGYTF	NA	TRBV10-2	TRBJ1-2	NA
TGCAGTGCCCGTGATCGGACAGGGGGCGGAAAATCCTACAATGAGCAGTTCTTC	CSARDRTGGGKSYNEQFF	TRBD1	TRBV20-1	TRBJ2-1	NA
TGTGCCAGCAGCGTAGGCCTAGCGGGAGTCACCGGGGAGCTGTTTTTT	CASSVGLAGVTGELFF	TRBD2	TRBV9	TRBJ2-2	NA
TGTGCCAGCAGTGAGGCACAGGGGTTCGGGTATGGCTACACCTTC	CASSEAQGFGYGYTF	TRBD1	TRBV6-4	TRBJ1-2	few
TGCGCCAGCAGCTTGGATGGGTGGGCCGTGGGGCCAGAGACCCAGTACTTC	CASSLDGWAVGPETQYF	NA	TRBV5-1	TRBJ2-5	NA
TGCGCCAGCAAGACTAGCGGGAGTAGTGCAGATACGCAGTATTTT	CASKTSGSSADTQYF	TRBD2	TRBV5-1	TRBJ2-3	NA
TGTGCCAGCAGTCCCCCGGAGGCGGGACTAGGGGTAGATACGCAGTATTTT	CASSPPEAGLGVDTQYF	TRBD2	TRBV6-6	TRBJ2-3	NA
TGTGCCAGCAGGCCCGGGACAGGGGCCTACAATGAGCAGTACTTC	CASRPGTGAYNEQYF	TRBD1	TRBV12-3/TRBV12-4	TRBJ2-7	NA
TGCAGTGCGGTACTAGCGGGGTACAATGAGCAGTACTTC	CSAVLAGYNEQYF	TRBD2	TRBV20-1	TRBJ2-7	NA
TGTGCCAGCAGCTTAGCGCGGGACGGCCGTGAAGCTTTCTTT	CASSLARDGREAFF	NA	TRBV7-9	TRBJ1-1	NA
TGCGCCAGCAGCCAAGACCCCGCGACTACCCTCTATGGCTACACCTTC	CASSQDPATTLYGYTF	NA	TRBV4-1	TRBJ1-2	NA
TGCAGTGCACCAGGGGTAGGGAATTCACCCCTCCACTTT	CSAPGVGNSPLHF	NA	TRBV20-1	TRBJ1-6	NA
TGCAGCGTTTTGGGAAACCTAGCCAAAAACATTCAGTACTTC	CSVLGNLAKNIQYF	NA	TRBV29-1	TRBJ2-4	many
TGTGCCAGACAGGGGGGTCGCGAGCAGTACTTC	CARQGGREQYF	NA	TRBV21-1	TRBJ2-7	few
TGTGCCAGCAGCTTAGGACGGGACAGCGCCTACGAGCAGTACTTC	CASSLGRDSAYEQYF	TRBD1	TRBV13	TRBJ2-7	few
TGTGCCAGCAGCTTAGCTCCTAGCGGATTCGGAGAGGATGAGCAGTTCTTC	CASSLAPSGFGEDEQFF	TRBD2	TRBV7-9	TRBJ2-1	NA
TGTGCCAGCAGCCGAGGGCCGGGACGGAGTTACACAGATACGCAGTATTTT	CASSRGPGRSYTDTQYF	NA	TRBV4-2	TRBJ2-3	NA
TGCAGTGCTAGGCAGGCGGCTAGCTCCTACAATGAGCAGTTCTTC	CSARQAASSYNEQFF	NA	TRBV20-1	TRBJ2-1	NA
TGTGCCAGCAGAAAGGAGGGCCAGGCTTACAATGAGCAGTTCTTC	CASRKEGQAYNEQFF	NA	TRBV6-6	TRBJ2-1	few
TGTGCCAGCAGCCAAGAAGAGGGTTGGTTCCAAGAGACCCAGTACTTC	CASSQEEGWFQETQYF	NA	TRBV3-1	TRBJ2-5	NA
TGTGCCAGCAGCGCCAGCGGACACTACGAGCAGTACTTC	CASSASGHYEQYF	NA	TRBV13	TRBJ2-7	few
TGTGCCAGCAGCCAATTTATGGCCTTCCAAGAGACCCAGTACTTC	CASSQFMAFQETQYF	NA	TRBV3-1	TRBJ2-5	few
TGTGCCAGCAGTTTCACAGTCCTCTATGGCTACACCTTC	CASSFTVLYGYTF	NA	TRBV28	TRBJ1-2	NA
TGTGCCAGCAGCGGTGCCGGCCGCTATAATGAAAAACTGTTTTTT	CASSGAGRYNEKLFF	NA	TRBV5-6	TRBJ1-4	few
TGTGCCATCAGTGACGACTCCTACGAGCAGTACTTC	CAISDDSYEQYF	NA	TRBV10-3	TRBJ2-7	many
TGTGCCAGCAGTTTATCTGGTAGCTCCTACGGGCAGTACTTC	CASSLSGSSYGQYF	NA	TRBV27	TRBJ2-7	NA
TGCAGCGTTGGGGTCGTGACAGATACGCAGTATTTT	CSVGVVTDTQYF	NA	TRBV29-1	TRBJ2-3	few
TGTGCCAGCATAAGGGAAGAGACCCAGTACTTC	CASIREETQYF	NA	TRBV2	TRBJ2-5	NA
TGTGCCATCAGTGATAGGGGGACTAGCGGGAGCGAGCAGTTCTTC	CAISDRGTSGSEQFF	TRBD2	TRBV10-3	TRBJ2-1	NA
TGTGCCACCAGTGATCCCAGGGTTAGGTCCAATGAGCAGTTCTTC	CATSDPRVRSNEQFF	NA	TRBV24-1	TRBJ2-1	few
TGTGCCAGCAGTCTCTCGCGGACTAGCTCCTTGGGTGAGCAGTACTTC	CASSLSRTSSLGEQYF	TRBD2	TRBV27	TRBJ2-7	few
TGTGCTAGTGGTTCCCCCAGGACATCCTCCTACGAGCAGTACTTC	CASGSPRTSSYEQYF	NA	TRBV12-5	TRBJ2-7	NA
TGCAGTGCTTGCGACAGGGGGTCCATCTACGGGCAGTACTTC	CSACDRGSIYGQYF	TRBD1	TRBV20-1	TRBJ2-7	NA
TGCGCCAACAGCCACGACACAGGGATTCTTAGCACAGATACGCAGTATTTT	CANSHDTGILSTDTQYF	NA	TRBV5-1	TRBJ2-3	NA
TGTGCCAGCAGCTTTCGTAATCGGATGTACAATGAGCAGTTCTTC	CASSFRNRMYNEQFF	NA	TRBV5-6	TRBJ2-1	few
TGTGCCTGGAGTGCCCAACTGAGCCTGAGCACAGATACGCAGTATTTT	CAWSAQLSLSTDTQYF	NA	TRBV30	TRBJ2-3	NA
TGTGCCAGCAGCTCAAAGAGGGGGCTGGGTACGCAGTATTTT	CASSSKRGLGTQYF	TRBD1	TRBV7-2	TRBJ2-3	NA
TGTGCCAGCAGTTTGATAGGGGCCGGGGAGCTGTTTTTT	CASSLIGAGELFF	NA	TRBV12-3/TRBV12-4	TRBJ2-2	few
TGCAGTGCTCCAGCGGGGGGGAGGAAGACCCAGTACTTC	CSAPAGGRKTQYF	TRBD2	TRBV20-1	TRBJ2-5	NA
TGCAGCGTTGAAGATGATCAGCAGGGGGCCTACGAGCAGTACTTC	CSVEDDQQGAYEQYF	TRBD1	TRBV29-1	TRBJ2-7	NA
TGTGCCAGCAGCCAAGCGACAGTCGATGGCTACACCTTC	CASSQATVDGYTF	NA	TRBV3-1	TRBJ1-2	NA
TGTGCCAGCAGCCAAGACAGGGGGACGTACAATGAGCAGTTCTTC	CASSQDRGTYNEQFF	TRBD1	TRBV4-2	TRBJ2-1	many
TGCAGTGCTAGGAATCCAGGAGGGCGGGTACATGAGCAGTTCTTC	CSARNPGGRVHEQFF	NA	TRBV20-1	TRBJ2-1	NA
TGCAGTGCCCAGACAGGGGGCGCGAAAAACATTCAGTACTTC	CSAQTGGAKNIQYF	TRBD1	TRBV20-1	TRBJ2-4	few
TGCAGTGCTAGAGCTAGCGGGGGCCCCACAGATACGCAGTATTTT	CSARASGGPTDTQYF	TRBD2	TRBV20-1	TRBJ2-3	NA
TGCGCCAGCGGGACTAGCGGGTTTAGCTCCTACAATGAGCAGTTCTTC	CASGTSGFSSYNEQFF	TRBD2	TRBV5-1	TRBJ2-1	few
TGTGCCAGCAGTTATAGGGGACAGATATTCTCTGGAAACACCATATATTTT	CASSYRGQIFSGNTIYF	TRBD1	TRBV6-5	TRBJ1-3	few
TGCAGTGCTAGGGGGACTAGCGGGAGAGCCGGGGCAGGGACCCAGTACTTC	CSARGTSGRAGAGTQYF	TRBD2	TRBV20-1	TRBJ2-5	NA
TGTGCCAGCAGAAAAACGACAGGCTACGAGCAGTACTTC	CASRKTTGYEQYF	NA	TRBV6-6	TRBJ2-7	many
TGTGCCAGCAGCCAAGGGACAGGGTCCTACTACGAGCAGTACTTC	CASSQGTGSYYEQYF	TRBD1	TRBV14	TRBJ2-7	many
TGCGCCAGCAGCTTGGGAGGCACGTTACACAGGAGCTCCTACGAGCAGTACTTC	CASSLGGTLHRSSYEQYF	NA	TRBV5-1	TRBJ2-7	few